This T cell receptor beta chain was sequenced for a study of blood T cell repertoires in COVID-19. Study as a whole: Sites across the United States, Italy and Spain contributed samples from acute and convalescent COVID-19. From T cells, B-cell-depleted T cells, or PBMCs came the material, which was cDNA or gDNA.

CDR3 length: 15 residues. V was shortened by 5 bases and J by 4 bases, with 17 bases between the two germline ends. Germline V gene data show CDR1 as PRHDT and CDR2 as FYEKMQ (reference sequence). In the authors' workflow: Reference gene primer amplification in the assay estimated nucleated cell counts. Generated by immunoSEQ multiplex PCR, the TCRdb table keeps only in-frame clones and is missing some. The DNA gave D and trimming, while V, J and clone size come from that table. Found here are approximately 500,000 clones, 70% to 90% of them singletons; the top ten hold roughly 7.4%. This sequence originates from a woman between 50 and 59 years old with COVID-19, enrolled during active disease. The sample was peripheral blood. The gene calls are TRBV13 and TRBJ2-5, with D perhaps TRBD2 (7 bases). CDR3 in amino acids: CASSPRWGGGETQYF. In DNA form, the CDR3 reads TGTGCCAGCAGCCCCCGGTGGGGGGGCGGAGAGACCCAGTACTTC.